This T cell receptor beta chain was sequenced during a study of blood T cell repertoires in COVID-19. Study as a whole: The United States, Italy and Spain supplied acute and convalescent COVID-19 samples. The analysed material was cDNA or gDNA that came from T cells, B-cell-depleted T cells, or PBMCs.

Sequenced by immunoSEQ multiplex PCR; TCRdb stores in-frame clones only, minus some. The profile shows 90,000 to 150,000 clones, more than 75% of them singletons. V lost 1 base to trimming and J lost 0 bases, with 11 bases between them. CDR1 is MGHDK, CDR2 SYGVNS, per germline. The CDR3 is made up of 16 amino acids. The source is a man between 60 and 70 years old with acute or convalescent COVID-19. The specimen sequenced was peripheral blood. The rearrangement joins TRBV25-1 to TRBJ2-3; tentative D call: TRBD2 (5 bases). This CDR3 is CASSESVRTSTDTQYF. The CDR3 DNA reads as TGTGCCAGCAGTGAATCGGTGCGGACTAGCACAGATACGCAGTATTTT.